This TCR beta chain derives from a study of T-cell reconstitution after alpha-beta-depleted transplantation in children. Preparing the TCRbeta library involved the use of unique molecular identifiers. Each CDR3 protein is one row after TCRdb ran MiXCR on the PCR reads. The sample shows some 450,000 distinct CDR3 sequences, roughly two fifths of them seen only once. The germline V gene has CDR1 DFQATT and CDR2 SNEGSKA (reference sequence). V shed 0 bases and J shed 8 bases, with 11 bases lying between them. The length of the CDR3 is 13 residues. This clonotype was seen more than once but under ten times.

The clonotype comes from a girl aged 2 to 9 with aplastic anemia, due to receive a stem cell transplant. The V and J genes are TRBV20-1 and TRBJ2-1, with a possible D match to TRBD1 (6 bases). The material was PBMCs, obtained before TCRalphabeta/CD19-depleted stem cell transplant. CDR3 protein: CSAREQGKDEQFF. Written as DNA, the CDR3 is TGCAGTGCTAGAGAACAGGGTAAAGATGAGCAGTTCTTC.